One and the same sample provided the 8 T cell receptor beta chains below, sequenced in a study of beta chain features in type 1 diabetes. Findings and limits, study-wide: TCRB CDR3s from Type 1 diabetes patients were moderately but significantly shorter in all four CD4+ subsets.

No antigen is known for these receptors. As every portion of the isolated RNA was reverse transcribed, the sequencing read expressed TCRB transcripts. Here immunoSEQ multiplex PCR was the method, and the copy in TCRdb shows in-frame clones only, minus some. The sample contains roughly 400,000 clones, over 8.5% of which appear only once. Sample: central memory CD4+ T cells from blood. The receptors stem from a man aged 25-45 years with type 1 diabetes.

This clone was recorded a few times. This sequence joins TRBV2 and TRBJ2-2; maybe TRBD1 (6 bases). V was cut by 0 bases and J by 7 bases, with 9 bases left in between. CDR3 length: 14 residues. Germline V lookup: CDR1 SNHLY, CDR2 FYNNEI. DNA of the CDR3: TGTGCCAGCAGTGAAGCGGGCAGGGGCGGGGAGCTGTTTTTT. This sequence encodes CASSEAGRGGELFF.

V is TRBV4-1 and J is TRBJ2-5; 7 nucleotides line up with TRBD2. The V gene end was trimmed by 0 bases and the J gene end by 5 bases; junction bases not matched to a gene: 15. The CDR3 extends over 18 amino acids. Germline CDR1 MGHRA, CDR2 YSYEKL. The CDR3 is CASSQDGVMAGEDETQYF. DNA for the CDR3: TGCGCCAGCAGCCAAGATGGCGTGATGGCGGGAGAGGACGAGACCCAGTACTTC.

The chain joins TRBV28 to TRBJ2-5; the D gene could be TRBD1 or TRBD2 (5 bases each). The V gene lost 7 bases and the J gene lost 4 bases, with 13 bases spanning the gap. CDR3 length equals 13 residues. CDR1 MDHEN and CDR2 SYDVKM come from the germline V gene. Here the CDR3 DNA reads TGTGCCAGCATCCCCACAGGAGGAGAGACCCAGTACTTC. It yields the protein CASIPTGGETQYF.

This chain links TRBV2 with TRBJ2-3, with 9 bases matching TRBD2. The CDR3 has 15 residues. J gave up 4 bases and V 5 bases, and 7 bases lay outside the gene matches. CDR1 SNHLY and CDR2 FYNNEI come from the germline V gene. The CDR3 DNA follows: TGTGCCAGCAGTCGGGGACTAGCCGCCCCAGATACGCAGTATTTT. Translating it yields CASSRGLAAPDTQYF.

This clone was detected a few times. The V and J genes are TRBV20-1 and TRBJ2-7; possibly TRBD2 for D (5 bases). CDR1 is DFQATT and CDR2 is SNEGSKA in the germline V gene (reference sequence). V dropped 7 bases and J dropped 4 bases, with 11 bases sitting between them. CDR3 length: 11 amino acids. The CDR3 DNA reads as TGCAGTGGAGCTAGCTTGTACGAGCAGTACTTC. Its translation is CSGASLYEQYF.

This clone was picked up a small number of times. The chain is built from TRBV10-3 and TRBJ2-7, with 8 bases that match TRBD1. This CDR3 comprises 14 residues. Per germline, CDR1 ENHRY and CDR2 SYGVKD. V was pared by 0 bases and J by 10 bases, with 8 bases of the junction left unmatched. The CDR3 reads CAISESGQGAPQYF. CDR3 coding DNA: TGTGCCATCAGTGAGTCCGGGCAGGGGGCGCCTCAGTACTTC.

This clone was seen once. Relative to the germline gene, one junction end is altered; a read error may explain this. This sequence joins TRBV5-4 and TRBJ2-3; D remains ambiguous. Germline CDR1 and CDR2: SGHNT and YYREEE (reference sequence). There are 15 residues in the CDR3. CDR3 DNA sequence: TGTGCCAGCAGCTTGGGACTGCCTCCCACAGTTACGCAGTATTTT. Translated: CASSLGLPPTVTQYF.

This clone came up a few times. V is TRBV19 and J is TRBJ1-1, with 7 positions matching TRBD1. J was trimmed by 5 bases and V by 8 bases; bases with no gene match: 2. Germline V gives CDR1 LNHDA, CDR2 SQIVND (reference sequence). The CDR3 loop spans 11 amino acids. In DNA, the CDR3 is TGTGCCAGTGACAGGGTTACTGAAGCTTTCTTT. Its protein is CASDRVTEAFF.